Below are 15 T cell receptor beta chains sequenced from a single sample in a study of blood T cell repertoires in COVID-19. The table came from immunoSEQ multiplex PCR; TCRdb's copy has only in-frame clones and leaves some out. The data contain 75,000 to 80,000 clones, 70% to 90% of them singletons. Sequencing was performed on peripheral blood. These receptors were collected from a man aged 55 to 70 with COVID-19, enrolled during active disease.

This chain connects TRBV7-9 to TRBJ2-1; TRBD1 matches 9 bases. The CDR3 totals 14 residues. V shed 6 bases, J shed 8 bases, and the junction held 8 bases outside the gene matches. Germline assignment: CDR1 SEHNR and CDR2 FQNEAQ (reference sequence). CDR3 sequence reads: CASSPGQGRDEQFF. The CDR3 DNA reads as TGTGCCAGCAGTCCGGGACAGGGTAGGGATGAGCAGTTCTTC.

This clone was seen only a few times. The chain is built from TRBV5-1 and TRBJ1-6, with a possible D match to TRBD1 (6 bases). Deletions cut 5 bases from V and 10 bases from J, with 16 bases between. This CDR3 is 14 amino acids long. Germline values: CDR1 SGHRS, CDR2 YFSETQ. CDR3 loop: CASRDRIDRSPLHF. The CDR3 nucleotides are TGCGCCAGCAGAGACAGGATTGATCGCTCACCCCTCCACTTT.

The chain couples TRBV5-1 to TRBJ2-3; D possibly corresponds to TRBD1 (6 bases). Germline-derived CDR1 and CDR2 are SGHRS and YFSETQ. CDR3 size: 14 residues. Trimming left V 4 bases short and J 0 bases short, with 9 bases between. DNA of the CDR3: TGCGCCAGCAGCCCCACAGGGAGCACAGATACGCAGTATTTT. Translation gives CASSPTGSTDTQYF.

The chain employs TRBV29-1 and TRBJ1-2; 11 bases map to TRBD1. The V and J ends lost 7 bases and 3 bases, in that order; junction bases with no gene match: 1. CDR3 size: 12 residues. Germline CDR1 and CDR2: SQVTM and ANQGSEA. CDR3 protein: CSGGQGDYGYTF. The CDR3 bases are TGCAGCGGGGGACAGGGGGACTATGGCTACACCTTC. The whole variable domain, remainder taken from reference TRBV29-1 and TRBJ1-2, is SAVISQKPSRDICQRGTSLTIQCQVDSQVTMMFWYRQQPGQSLTLIATANQGSEATYESGFVIDKFPISRPNLTFSTLTVSNMSPEDSSIYLCSGGQGDYGYTFGSGTRLTVV.

The chain recombines TRBV19 with TRBJ2-1; TRBD2 matches 11 bases. Unmatched junction bases numbered 6, after V lost 4 bases and J lost 4 bases. Germline CDR1 LNHDA, CDR2 SQIVND (reference sequence). CDR3 length: 16 amino acids. This CDR3 reads CASSTAGLAAYNEQFF. The CDR3, as DNA: TGTGCCAGTAGTACAGCGGGACTAGCGGCGTACAATGAGCAGTTCTTC.

CDR3 sequence: CASSYGGGGEPQHF. CDR3 in DNA: TGCGCCAGCAGCTATGGCGGGGGAGGAGAGCCCCAGCATTTT. The V gene is TRBV5-1, the J gene TRBJ1-5, with a possible D match to TRBD1 (5 bases). CDR1 is SGHRS, CDR2 YFSETQ, per germline. This CDR3 is 14 amino acids long. V dropped 3 bases and J dropped 8 bases, with 15 bases sitting between them.

This CDR3 reads CATWGGGLGTEAFF. The CDR3 DNA is TGTGCCACCTGGGGAGGGGGGCTGGGCACTGAAGCTTTCTTT. The chain is built from TRBV24-1 and TRBJ1-1; D possibly corresponds to TRBD1 (6 bases). Germline assignment: CDR1 KGHDR and CDR2 SFDVKD. The CDR3 is 14 residues long. Trimming left V 9 bases short and J 4 bases short, with 17 bases between.

This clone was observed a handful of times. This CDR3 is CASSGRGSAGELFF. In DNA, the CDR3 is TGTGCCAGCAGCGGCAGGGGTTCCGCCGGGGAGCTGTTTTTT. V and J are TRBV7-9 and TRBJ2-2; TRBD1 is a possible D gene (6 bases). Trimming removed 5 bases from V and 6 bases from J, with 13 bases in between. The CDR3 contains 14 residues. The germline gives CDR1 SEHNR, CDR2 FQNEAQ (reference sequence).

The V call is TRBV2, the J call TRBJ1-1; possibly TRBD1 for D (6 bases). This CDR3 has 14 amino acids. From germline, CDR1 is SNHLY and CDR2 FYNNEI. With 6 bases removed from V and 1 base from J, the gap between germline ends came to 12 bases. The CDR3 sequence is CASSGGLGNTEAFF. In DNA, the CDR3 is TGTGCCAGCAGCGGGGGGCTGGGGAACACTGAAGCTTTCTTT. Complete variable domain (other parts from reference TRBV2 and TRBJ1-1): EPEVTQTPSHQVTQMGQEVILRCVPISNHLYFYWYRQILGQKVEFLVSFYNNEISEKSEIFDDQFSVERPDGSNFTLKIRSTKLEDSAMYFCASSGGLGNTEAFFGQGTRLTVV.

The chain couples TRBV7-3 to TRBJ2-3; D remains ambiguous. Germline values: CDR1 SGHTA, CDR2 FQGTGA. The length of the CDR3 is 15 residues. V lost 2 bases, J lost 0 bases, and 9 bases lay in between. In DNA, the CDR3 is TGTGCCAGCAGCTTAGGGCCACCAAGCACAGATACGCAGTATTTT. Amino acids: CASSLGPPSTDTQYF. Variable domain in full (rest from reference TRBV7-3 and TRBJ2-3): GAGVSQTPSNKVTEKGKYVELRCDPISGHTALYWYRQSLGQGPEFLIYFQGTGAADDSGLPNDRFFAVRPEGSVSTLKIQRTERGDSAVYLCASSLGPPSTDTQYFGPGTRLTVL.

This clone was recorded once. V gene TRBV5-1 combines with J gene TRBJ2-1, with 12 bases identical to TRBD2. CDR3 length equals 17 residues. Trimming cost V 2 bases and J 4 bases; bases outside gene matches: 7. Germline values: CDR1 SGHRS, CDR2 YFSETQ. CDR3 loop: CASSLNPGTSGYNEQFF. The CDR3 DNA follows: TGCGCCAGCAGCTTAAACCCCGGGACTAGCGGGTACAATGAGCAGTTCTTC.

The CDR3 sequence is CASRTGNSGNTIYF. CDR3 nucleotide sequence: TGTGCCAGTAGAACAGGGAACTCTGGAAACACCATATATTTT. The chain recombines TRBV21-1 with TRBJ1-3; whether TRBD1, the table's D call, matches the DNA was not checked. TRBV21-1 is described as a pseudogene. This CDR3 spans 14 amino acids.

The chain is built from TRBV28 and TRBJ2-7; 12 positions match TRBD2. Germline-derived CDR1 and CDR2 are MDHEN and SYDVKM. The CDR3 is 16 residues long. Germline trimming cut 5 bases from V and 3 bases from J; bases unmatched to any gene: 8. CDR3 residues: CASSPMLAGGDYEQYF. The CDR3 coding sequence is TGTGCCAGCAGTCCCATGCTAGCGGGGGGGGACTACGAGCAGTACTTC.

The rearrangement uses TRBV5-4 and TRBJ2-1, with TRBD2 matching over 13 bases. Germline values: CDR1 SGHNT, CDR2 YYREEE (reference sequence). The CDR3 extends over 17 amino acids. The J segment lost 4 bases and the V segment lost 3 bases, leaving 7 bases of the junction unmatched. In DNA form, the CDR3 reads TGTGCCAGCAGCTCCATTGGACTAGCGGGAGTTTACAATGAGCAGTTCTTC. It codes for CASSSIGLAGVYNEQFF.

V gene TRBV14 combines with J gene TRBJ2-7, with TRBD2 matching 7 bases. The CDR3 sequence is 16 residues long. V gave up 1 base and J gave up 4 bases; unmatched junction bases: 10. Germline lookup yields CDR1 SGHDN and CDR2 FVKESK. In DNA, the CDR3 is TGTGCCAGCAGCCAAGGGGCTAGCGGCATATGGTACGAGCAGTACTTC. Amino acid sequence: CASSQGASGIWYEQYF.